The subject of this entry is one T cell receptor (beta chain). This sample was included in a study of T cell changes during pregnancy in multiple sclerosis. Measured with immunoSEQ multiplex PCR; TCRdb has only the in-frame clones, and not every one. The data show about 87,000 clones, with 93% seen just once and under 1.5% held by the top ten. Per the germline V gene, CDR1 is SGHKS and CDR2 is YYEKEE (reference sequence). The CDR3 covers 13 residues. Trimming pared 7 bases from V and 5 bases from J, leaving 12 bases between. The chain couples TRBV5-5 to TRBJ1-4, with unresolved D. Sequenced material: peripheral blood, taken in the third trimester of pregnancy. The receptor was isolated from a female donor in good health, enrolled as a control in a pregnancy study. CDR3 protein: CASRTLSNEKLFF. The DNA for the CDR3 is TGTGCCAGCCGAACTCTGTCGAATGAAAAACTGTTTTTT. The variable domain in full, with the rest retrieved from reference TRBV5-5 and TRBJ1-4, is DAGVTQSPTHLIKTRGQQVTLRCSPISGHKSVSWYQQVLGQGPQFIFQYYEKEERGRGNFPDRFSARQFPNYSSELNVNALLLGDSALYLCASRTLSNEKLFFGSGTQLSVL.